This TCR beta chain was observed in a study of CD8 T cells in Susac syndrome. The RNA, about 0.45 to 1 ug, was put through reverse transcription using random hexamers. A single record per CDR3 protein comes from TCRdb applying MiXCR to the immunoSEQ multiplex PCR reads. The top ten clones hold approximately 0.1% of a sample with approximately 180,000 distinct CDR3 sequences, more than 90% of them seen once. The V end lost 5 bases, the J end lost 1 base, and 9 bases lay between the germline ends. The length of the CDR3 is 14 residues. Sequencing used CD4+ T cells from PBMCs. The chain recombines TRBV12-3 or TRBV12-4 with TRBJ2-4; maybe TRBD1 (5 bases). The receptor comes from a human donor with multiple sclerosis. The DNA of the CDR3 is TGTGCCAGCAGTCCCAGGGTTGCCAAAAACATTCAGTACTTC. Translated, it gives CASSPRVAKNIQYF.